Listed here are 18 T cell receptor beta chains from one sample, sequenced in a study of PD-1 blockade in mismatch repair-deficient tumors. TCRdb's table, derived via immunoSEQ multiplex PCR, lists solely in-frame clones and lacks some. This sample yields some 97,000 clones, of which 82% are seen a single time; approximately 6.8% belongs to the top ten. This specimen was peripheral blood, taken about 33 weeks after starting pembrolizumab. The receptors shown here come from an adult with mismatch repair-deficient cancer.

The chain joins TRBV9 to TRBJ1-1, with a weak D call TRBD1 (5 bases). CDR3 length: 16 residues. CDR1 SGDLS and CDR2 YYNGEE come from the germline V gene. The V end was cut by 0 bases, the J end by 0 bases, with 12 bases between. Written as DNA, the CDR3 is TGTGCCAGCAGCGTAGCCCCGGAAGGGGTGAACACTGAAGCTTTCTTT. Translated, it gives CASSVAPEGVNTEAFF.

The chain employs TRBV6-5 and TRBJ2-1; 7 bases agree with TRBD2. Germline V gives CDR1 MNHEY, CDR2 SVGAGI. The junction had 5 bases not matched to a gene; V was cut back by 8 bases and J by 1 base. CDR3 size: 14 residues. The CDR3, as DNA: TGTGCCAGCGGCGGGAGAGCTTCCTACAATGAGCAGTTCTTC. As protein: CASGGRASYNEQFF.

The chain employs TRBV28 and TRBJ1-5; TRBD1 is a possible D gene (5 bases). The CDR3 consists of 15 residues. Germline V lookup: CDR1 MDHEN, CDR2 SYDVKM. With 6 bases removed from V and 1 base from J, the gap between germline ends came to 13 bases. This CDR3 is CASSLTGRSNQPQHF. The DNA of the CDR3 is TGTGCCAGCAGCCTTACGGGACGGAGCAATCAGCCCCAGCATTTT.

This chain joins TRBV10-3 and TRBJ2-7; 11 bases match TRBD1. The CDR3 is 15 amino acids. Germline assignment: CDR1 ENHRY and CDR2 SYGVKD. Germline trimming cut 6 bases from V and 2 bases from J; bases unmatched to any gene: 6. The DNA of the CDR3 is TGTGCCATCAGAGGGGACAGGGGGAGGACCTACGAGCAGTACTTC. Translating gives CAIRGDRGRTYEQYF.

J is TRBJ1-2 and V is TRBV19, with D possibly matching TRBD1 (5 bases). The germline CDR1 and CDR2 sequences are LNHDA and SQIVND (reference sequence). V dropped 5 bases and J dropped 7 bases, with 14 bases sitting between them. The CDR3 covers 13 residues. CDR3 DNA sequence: TGTGCCAGTAGTGCCGGGGGAGGGTCTGGCTACACCTTC. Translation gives CASSAGGGSGYTF.

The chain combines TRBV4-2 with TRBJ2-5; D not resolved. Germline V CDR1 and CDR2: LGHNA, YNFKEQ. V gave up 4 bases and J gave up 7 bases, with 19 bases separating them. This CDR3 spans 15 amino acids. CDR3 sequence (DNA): TGTGCCAGCAGCCTAAATCCAGAGCTCATGGGGACCCAGTACTTC. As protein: CASSLNPELMGTQYF.

Written as DNA, the CDR3 is TGCGCCAGCAGCCAAACCAGGGGTTTGACTGAAGCTTTCTTT. This translates into CASSQTRGLTEAFF. The V gene is TRBV4-1, the J gene TRBJ1-1; D perhaps matches TRBD1 (6 bases). Trimming removed 2 bases from V and 5 bases from J, with 12 bases in between. CDR3 size: 14 residues. Germline V CDR1 and CDR2: MGHRA, YSYEKL.

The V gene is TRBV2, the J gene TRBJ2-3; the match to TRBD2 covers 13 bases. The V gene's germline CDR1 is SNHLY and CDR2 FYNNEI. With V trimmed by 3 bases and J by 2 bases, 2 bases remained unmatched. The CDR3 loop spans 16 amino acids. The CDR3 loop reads CASSEGLAGPTDTQYF. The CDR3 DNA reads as TGTGCCAGCAGTGAGGGACTAGCGGGGCCCACAGATACGCAGTATTTT. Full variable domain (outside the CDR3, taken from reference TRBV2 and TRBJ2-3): EPEVTQTPSHQVTQMGQEVILRCVPISNHLYFYWYRQILGQKVEFLVSFYNNEISEKSEIFDDQFSVERPDGSNFTLKIRSTKLEDSAMYFCASSEGLAGPTDTQYFGPGTRLTVL.

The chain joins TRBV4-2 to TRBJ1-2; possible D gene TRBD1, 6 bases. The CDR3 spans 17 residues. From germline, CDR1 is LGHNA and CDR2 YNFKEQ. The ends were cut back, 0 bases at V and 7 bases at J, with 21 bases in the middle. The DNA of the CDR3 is TGTGCCAGCAGCCAAGATGCTCTGTCAGGGGTTCGTCGTGGCTACACCTTC. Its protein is CASSQDALSGVRRGYTF.

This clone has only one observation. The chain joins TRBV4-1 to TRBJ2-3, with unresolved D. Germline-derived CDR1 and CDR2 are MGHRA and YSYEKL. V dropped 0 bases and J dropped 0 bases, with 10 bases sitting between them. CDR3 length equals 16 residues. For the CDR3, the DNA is TGCGCCAGCAGCCAAGACGGAGCGACTAGCACAGATACGCAGTATTTT. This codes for CASSQDGATSTDTQYF.

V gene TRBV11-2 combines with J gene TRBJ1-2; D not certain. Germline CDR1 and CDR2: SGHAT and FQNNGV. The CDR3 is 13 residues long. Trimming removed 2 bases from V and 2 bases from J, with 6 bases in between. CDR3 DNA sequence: TGTGCCAGCAGCTTAAGTCCCAACTATGGCTACACCTTC. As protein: CASSLSPNYGYTF.

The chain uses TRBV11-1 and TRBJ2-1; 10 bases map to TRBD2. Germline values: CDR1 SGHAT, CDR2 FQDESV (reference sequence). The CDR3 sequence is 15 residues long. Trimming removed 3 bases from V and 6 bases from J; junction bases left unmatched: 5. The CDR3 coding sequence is TGTGCCAGCAGCTTCCTAGCGGGAGAGATCAATGAGCAGTTCTTC. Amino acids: CASSFLAGEINEQFF. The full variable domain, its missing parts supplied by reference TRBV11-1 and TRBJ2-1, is EAEVAQSPRYKITEKSQAVAFWCDPISGHATLYWYRQILGQGPELLVQFQDESVVDDSQLPKDRFSAERLKGVDSTLKIQPAELGDSAMYLCASSFLAGEINEQFFGPGTRLTVL.

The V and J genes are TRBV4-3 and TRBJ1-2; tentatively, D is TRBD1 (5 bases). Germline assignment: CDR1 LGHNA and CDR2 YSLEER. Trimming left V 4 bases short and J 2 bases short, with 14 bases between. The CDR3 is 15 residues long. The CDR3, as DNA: TGCGCCAGCAGCCCAGATGGGGGGGTCAACTATGGCTACACCTTC. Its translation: CASSPDGGVNYGYTF.

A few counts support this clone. DNA for the CDR3: TGTGCCAGTAGTTTAGGGGCCGCACGTAGCAATCAGCCCCAGCATTTT. Its protein product is CASSLGAARSNQPQHF. The genes are TRBV19 and TRBJ1-5, with D perhaps matching TRBD1 (5 bases). The CDR3 covers 16 residues. Trimming pared 5 bases from V and 0 bases from J, leaving 14 bases between. Germline V gene sequence: CDR1 LNHDA, CDR2 SQIVND (reference sequence).

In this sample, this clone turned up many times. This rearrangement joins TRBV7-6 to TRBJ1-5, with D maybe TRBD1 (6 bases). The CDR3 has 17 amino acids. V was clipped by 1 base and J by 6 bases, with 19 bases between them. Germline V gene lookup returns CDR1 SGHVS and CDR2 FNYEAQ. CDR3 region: CASSLVGRGRRTQPQHF. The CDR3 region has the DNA TGTGCCAGCAGCTTAGTTGGCCGGGGGCGCCGGACTCAGCCCCAGCATTTT. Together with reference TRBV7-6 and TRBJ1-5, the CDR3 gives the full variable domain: GAGVSQSPRYKVTKRGQDVALRCDPISGHVSLYWYRQALGQGPEFLTYFNYEAQQDKSGLPNDRFSAERPEGSISTLTIQRTEQRDSAMYRCASSLVGRGRRTQPQHFGDGTRLSIL.

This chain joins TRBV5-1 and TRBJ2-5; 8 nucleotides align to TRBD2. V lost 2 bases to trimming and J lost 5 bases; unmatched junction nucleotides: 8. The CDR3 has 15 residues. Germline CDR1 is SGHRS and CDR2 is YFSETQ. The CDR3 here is CASSFSGSSEETQYF. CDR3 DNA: TGCGCCAGCAGCTTCAGCGGGAGTTCAGAGGAGACCCAGTACTTC.

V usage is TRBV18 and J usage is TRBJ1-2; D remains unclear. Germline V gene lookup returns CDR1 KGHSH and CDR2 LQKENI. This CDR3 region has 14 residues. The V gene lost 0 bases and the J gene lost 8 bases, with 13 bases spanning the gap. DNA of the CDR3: TGTGCCAGCTCACCACCGCTTAAGGAGTCCGGCTACACCTTC. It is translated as CASSPPLKESGYTF.

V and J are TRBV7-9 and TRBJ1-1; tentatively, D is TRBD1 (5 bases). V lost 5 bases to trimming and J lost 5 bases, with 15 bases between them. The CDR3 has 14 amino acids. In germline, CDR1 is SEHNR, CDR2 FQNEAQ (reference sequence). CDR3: CASSPSSKGTEAFF. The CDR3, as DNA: TGTGCCAGCAGCCCCTCCAGTAAGGGGACTGAAGCTTTCTTT.